This T cell receptor beta chain was observed in a study of regulatory T cells in long-lasting Graves disease. Time point: newly diagnosed GD, antithyroid drugs for less than 3 months. PBMC RNA served as the TCR library source. Researchers made TCR beta libraries by using iRepertoire HTBI primers and running Arm-PCR on CDR3 regions. Each CDR3 protein is one row after TCRdb ran MiXCR on the multiplex PCR reads. In the table there are about 400,000 distinct CDR3 sequences, around 15% of which are singletons. CDR3 length: 15 residues. V dropped 5 bases and J dropped 0; count of bases not matched to a gene: 6. In its sample, this clonotype was seen many times.

The sequences come from peripheral blood mononuclear cells (PBMCs), collected at new diagnosis, from a patient treated with antithyroid drugs. This TCR came from a female donor with Graves disease. The chain uses TRBV12-3 or TRBV12-4 and TRBJ1-2; 7 positions agree with TRBD1. CDR3 sequence (DNA): TGTGCCAGCAGTCTGACAGGGCGCACTAACTATGGCTACACCTTC. It encodes CASSLTGRTNYGYTF.